The 3 T cell receptor beta chains reported below all come from one sample, sequenced in a study of blood T cell repertoires in COVID-19. The table came from immunoSEQ multiplex PCR; TCRdb's copy has only in-frame clones and leaves some out. The sample shows some 250,000 clones, 88% of them seen only once. The sequenced material came from peripheral blood. The source is a woman aged 40-49 years who had recovered from COVID-19.

This sequence joins TRBV4-1 and TRBJ2-5; 8 nucleotides align to TRBD1. V was pared by 3 bases and J by 5 bases, with 14 bases of the junction left unmatched. Germline CDR1 and CDR2: MGHRA and YSYEKL. The CDR3 contains 17 residues. The CDR3 region is CASSHHDRGAVGETQYF. DNA for the CDR3: TGCGCCAGCAGCCACCACGACAGGGGCGCCGTCGGGGAGACCCAGTACTTC.

This chain joins TRBV5-1 and TRBJ2-1; 13 bases line up with TRBD2. The trim removed 3 bases at V and 8 bases at J, leaving 8 bases unmatched. The germline V gene has CDR1 SGHRS and CDR2 YFSETQ. The CDR3 has 16 amino acids. This chain's CDR3 is CASSSRTSGSWDEQFF. The CDR3 DNA reads as TGCGCCAGCAGCTCAAGGACTAGCGGGAGCTGGGATGAGCAGTTCTTC.

The J gene is TRBJ2-7, the V gene TRBV6-2 or TRBV6-3, with D perhaps TRBD2 (6 bases). Between the trimmed V and J ends, which lost 1 base and 2 bases, there was a span of 18 bases. Per germline, CDR1 MNHEY and CDR2 SVGEGT. The length of the CDR3 is 17 residues. CDR3 protein: CASSYFPAGAGPYEQYF. The CDR3, as DNA: TGTGCCAGCAGTTACTTCCCAGCGGGTGCGGGGCCCTACGAGCAGTACTTC.